The 2 T cell receptor beta chains below were found in one sample sequenced in a study of radiotherapy plus CTLA-4 blockade in lung cancer. The table came from immunoSEQ multiplex PCR; TCRdb's copy has only in-frame clones and leaves some out. The sample lists about 59,000 clones, approximately 67% occurring once. The specimen comprised peripheral blood, sampled from a patient treated with radiotherapy plus ipilimumab. The source of these receptors is a human donor with non-small cell lung cancer whose response to radiotherapy plus ipilimumab could not be evaluated.

The chain employs TRBV7-9 and TRBJ2-4, with 9 bases lining up with TRBD1. CDR3 length equals 17 residues. J gave up 6 bases and V 4 bases, and 13 bases lay outside the gene matches. CDR1 is SEHNR and CDR2 is FQNEAQ in the germline V gene (reference sequence). In DNA, the CDR3 is TGTGCCAGCAGCTCACCTCGGGACAGGGAGGAGGGAAACATTCAGTACTTC. Encoded protein: CASSSPRDREEGNIQYF.

The rearrangement links TRBV5-8 to TRBJ1-5; no firm D call. CDR1 and CDR2 from the germline V gene are SGHTS and YDEGEE. Trimming removed 4 bases from V and 6 bases from J, with 17 bases in between. The CDR3 has 15 residues. The CDR3 nucleotides read TGTGCCAGCAGCCCACGAGGGCCAGGCTTTCAGCCCCAGCATTTT. Its translation is CASSPRGPGFQPQHF.